This T cell receptor (beta chain) was sequenced for a study of cytomegalovirus exposure and HLA in healthy donors. Whole-study findings and limits: Indistinguishability led to the exclusion of some V segments, TRBV6-2 and TRBV6-3 included.

There are a few counts of this clone. The antigen is undetermined. Germline assignment: CDR1 MNHNS and CDR2 SASEGT. The CDR3 runs to 16 residues. With 1 base removed from V and 0 bases from J, the gap between germline ends came to 10 bases. The PCR ran on 60 Vbeta and 13 Jbeta primers. Assay: immunoSEQ multiplex PCR; the TCRdb copy retains only in-frame clones and omits some. In the table there are fewer than 250,000 clones, roughly 85% of which are singletons. The origin of this receptor is a male donor in good health and CMV-seronegative. The sequenced material came from PBMCs. The V and J genes are TRBV6-1 and TRBJ2-4; the D gene is possibly TRBD2 (5 bases). For the CDR3, the DNA is TGTGCCAGCAGTGAAGTCGGGGTCCTAGCCAAAAACATTCAGTACTTC. Translated, it gives CASSEVGVLAKNIQYF.